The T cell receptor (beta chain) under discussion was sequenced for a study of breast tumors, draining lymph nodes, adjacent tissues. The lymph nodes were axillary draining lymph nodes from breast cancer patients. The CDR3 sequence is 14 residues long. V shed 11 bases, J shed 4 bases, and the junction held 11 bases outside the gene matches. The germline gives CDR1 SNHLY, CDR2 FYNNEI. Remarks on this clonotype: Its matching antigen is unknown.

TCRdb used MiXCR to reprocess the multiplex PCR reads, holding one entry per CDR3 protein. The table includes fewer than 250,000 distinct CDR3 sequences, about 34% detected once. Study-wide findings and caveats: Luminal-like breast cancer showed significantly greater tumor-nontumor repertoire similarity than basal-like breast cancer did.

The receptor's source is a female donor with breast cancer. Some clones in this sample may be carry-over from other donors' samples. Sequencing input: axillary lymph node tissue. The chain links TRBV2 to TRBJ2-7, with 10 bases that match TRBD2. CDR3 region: CAGNSGRSPYEQYF. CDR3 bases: TGTGCCGGAAATAGCGGGAGGTCCCCTTACGAGCAGTACTTC.